One and the same sample provided the 10 T cell receptor beta chains below, sequenced in a study of blood T cell repertoires in COVID-19. TCRdb's copy holds only in-frame clones and misses some; the assay was immunoSEQ multiplex PCR. The sample has tens of thousands of clones, roughly 88% seen once. Sequenced: peripheral blood. The receptors originated from a man in his 60s with acute or convalescent COVID-19.

The CDR3 spells CASSYGTSGGPHSYEQYF. CDR3 DNA: TGTGCCAGCAGTTACGGGACTAGCGGGGGGCCTCACTCCTACGAGCAGTACTTC. The J gene is TRBJ2-7, the V gene TRBV6-2 or TRBV6-3; 15 positions match TRBD2. CDR1 MNHEY and CDR2 SVGEGT come from the germline V gene. The CDR3 is 18 amino acids. The V gene end was trimmed by 2 bases and the J gene end by 0 bases; junction bases not matched to a gene: 5.

This chain links TRBV6-1 with TRBJ2-3, with D hard to call. Trimming took 1 base from V and 6 from J, leaving 11 bases between them. In germline, CDR1 is MNHNS, CDR2 SASEGT. CDR3 size: 14 residues. CDR3 sequence reads: CASSEDYPPDTQYF. DNA of the CDR3: TGTGCCAGCAGTGAAGACTACCCCCCGGATACGCAGTATTTT.

The chain carries TRBV19 and TRBJ2-2, with D maybe TRBD1 (6 bases). Deletions cut 6 bases from V and 0 bases from J, with 11 bases between. Germline CDR1 reads LNHDA; CDR2 reads SQIVND (reference sequence). The CDR3 contains 15 residues. The DNA of the CDR3 is TGTGCCAGTAGACGGGGACACTCGAACACCGGGGAGCTGTTTTTT. Encoded protein: CASRRGHSNTGELFF. Using reference TRBV19 and TRBJ2-2 for the parts outside the CDR3, the full variable domain is DGGITQSPKYLFRKEGQNVTLSCEQNLNHDAMYWYRQDPGQGLRLIYYSQIVNDFQKGDIAEGYSVSREKKESFPLTVTSAQKNPTAFYLCASRRGHSNTGELFFGEGSRLTVL.

The chain employs TRBV18 and TRBJ2-3; D is undetermined. The CDR3 extends over 12 amino acids. The ends were cut back, 2 bases at V and 3 bases at J, with 3 bases in the middle. The V gene's germline CDR1 is KGHSH and CDR2 LQKENI. The CDR3 sequence is CASSPTTDTQYF. For the CDR3, the DNA is TGTGCCAGCTCACCAACTACAGATACGCAGTATTTT.

V usage is TRBV11-2 and J usage is TRBJ1-6; 7 positions agree with TRBD1. This CDR3 contains 15 residues. Germline loops: CDR1 SGHAT, CDR2 FQNNGV. After removal of 7 bases from V and 6 bases from J, the junction contained 9 bases not matched to a gene. CDR3 nucleotide sequence: TGTGCCAGCACCACGCGACAGGGAGGTAATTCACCCCTCCACTTT. Translation: CASTTRQGGNSPLHF.

This chain links TRBV7-9 with TRBJ1-1; D call uncertain. CDR1 and CDR2 from the germline V gene are SEHNR and FQNEAQ (reference sequence). V gave up 4 bases and J gave up 0 bases, with 6 bases separating them. The CDR3 spans 13 residues. CDR3 in amino acids: CASSSGMNTEAFF. The CDR3 coding sequence is TGTGCCAGCAGCTCGGGGATGAACACTGAAGCTTTCTTT.

This clone was detected only a few times. The CDR3 reads CASSQALGDSWISTF. The CDR3 region has the DNA TGTGCCAGCAGCCAAGCTTTGGGGGACAGTTGGATTAGCACCTTC. The chain has TRBV3-1 (or the pseudogene TRBV3-2) and TRBJ1-2, with TRBD1 matching 7 bases. CDR1 and CDR2 from the germline V gene are LGHDT and YNNKEL (reference sequence). The CDR3 is made up of 15 amino acids. The V and J ends lost 1 base and 13 bases, in that order; junction bases with no gene match: 15.

This clone was counted only a few times. This CDR3 reads CASSPQRDTEAFF. CDR3 nucleotide sequence: TGTGCCAGCAGCCCCCAGAGGGACACTGAAGCTTTCTTT. The chain combines TRBV7-9 with TRBJ1-1; no firm D call. The V end was cut by 5 bases, the J end by 3 bases, with 10 bases between. Germline V CDR1 and CDR2: SEHNR, FQNEAQ (reference sequence). The CDR3 has 13 amino acids.

A word on this clone: Sequence at one end of the junction differs from germline and may be a read error. The chain combines TRBV7-2 with TRBJ1-5; D perhaps matches TRBD1 (6 bases). Germline V gene data show CDR1 as SGHTA and CDR2 as FQGNSA. This CDR3 spans 16 amino acids. The CDR3 is CASNLGGGAINQPQHF. For the CDR3, the DNA is TGTGCCAGCAACTTAGGGGGAGGGGCGATCAATCAGCCCCAGCATTTT.

The rearrangement uses TRBV7-8 and TRBJ2-7; the match to TRBD2 covers 11 bases. V dropped 3 bases and J dropped 6; count of bases not matched to a gene: 16. Germline-derived CDR1 and CDR2 are SGHVS and FQNEAQ. CDR3 length: 18 amino acids. CDR3 DNA: TGTGCCAGCAGCTTCCCGGCTAGCGGGGGGACGGTGTCGGGCGAGCAGTACTTC. It specifies CASSFPASGGTVSGEQYF.